A single T cell receptor beta chain is shown here with its context. Which antigen it targets is not known. No qualities accompany the bases; no much larger clone lies one base away. These data belong to a study of yellow fever vaccine responses in identical twins (dated by TCRdb to the late 2010s). A note on the overall study: In the study, vaccine-responding T cell clones were precisely tracked in identical twins. What the study reported, not specific to this receptor: According to the authors, in identical twins the way T cells responded to vaccination appeared partly convergent and partly personalized.

Libraries were made using RT-PCR. The reads were generated on an Illumina HiSeq 2500. TCRdb reprocessing: public reads trimmed at Q25 with fastp, clones called with MiXCR, in-frame beta chains kept. Each CDR3 protein appears once, grouped with its most common genes and DNA. Present in this sample are over a thousand distinct CDR3 sequences, 65% to 85% of which were seen just once. Approximately 25% of the sample rests with the top ten. There are 14 amino acids in the CDR3, from cysteine to phenylalanine inclusive. Just the 42-base CDR3 DNA is kept, in frame starting at base 1. V gives up 4 bases and J gives up 0 bases, and the segment between their germline ends measures 9 bases.

The clonotype originates from a female donor who received the yellow fever vaccine. The sample was T cells from blood (PBMCs), unsorted or a sorted subset (not recorded which), taken before or after yellow fever vaccination (not recorded which). This sequence uses TRBV12-3 or TRBV12-4 and TRBJ1-2; a weak D assignment points to TRBD1 (5 bases agree). The encoded CDR3 is CASSSMTANYGYTF. Read as DNA, the sequence is TGTGCCAGCAGTTCTATGACAGCTAACTATGGCTACACCTTC.